This TCR beta chain was retrieved from a study of cytomegalovirus exposure and HLA in healthy donors. The wider study: It was reported in a later analysis that the same platform had been used for the 90 to 150 validation repertoires as for the 550 to 700 first-cohort repertoires.

Only a few counts were recorded for this clone. This CDR3 contains 11 residues. Deletions cut 6 bases from V and 8 bases from J, with 10 bases between. Germline loops: CDR1 MNHNS, CDR2 SASEGT. The study drew the donors from its approximately 120-subject validation cohort, separate from the roughly 670-subject first cohort. The method was immunoSEQ multiplex PCR; TCRdb's version includes in-frame clones alone and lacks a portion of them. Found here are fewer than 250,000 clones, 86% of them singletons; the top ten hold about 1.6%. The specimen sequenced was PBMCs. The receptor comes from a young woman in good health and CMV-seronegative. V usage is TRBV6-1 and J usage is TRBJ1-1, with a weak D call TRBD1 (6 bases). CDR3 amino acids: CASSRQGEAFF. DNA for the CDR3: TGTGCCAGCAGCCGCCAGGGGGAAGCTTTCTTT.